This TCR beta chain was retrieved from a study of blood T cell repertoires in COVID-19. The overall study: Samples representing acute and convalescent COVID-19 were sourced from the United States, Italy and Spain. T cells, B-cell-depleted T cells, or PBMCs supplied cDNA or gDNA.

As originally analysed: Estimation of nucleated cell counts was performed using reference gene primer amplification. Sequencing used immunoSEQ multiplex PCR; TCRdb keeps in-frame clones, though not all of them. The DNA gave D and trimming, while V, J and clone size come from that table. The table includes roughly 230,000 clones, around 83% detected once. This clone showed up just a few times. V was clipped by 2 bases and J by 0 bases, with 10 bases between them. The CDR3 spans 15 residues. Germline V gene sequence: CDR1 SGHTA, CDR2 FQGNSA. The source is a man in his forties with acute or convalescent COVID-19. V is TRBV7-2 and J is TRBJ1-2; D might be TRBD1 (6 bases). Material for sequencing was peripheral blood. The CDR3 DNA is TGTGCCAGCAGCTTATGGGCAGGGGCTAACTATGGCTACACCTTC. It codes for CASSLWAGANYGYTF.